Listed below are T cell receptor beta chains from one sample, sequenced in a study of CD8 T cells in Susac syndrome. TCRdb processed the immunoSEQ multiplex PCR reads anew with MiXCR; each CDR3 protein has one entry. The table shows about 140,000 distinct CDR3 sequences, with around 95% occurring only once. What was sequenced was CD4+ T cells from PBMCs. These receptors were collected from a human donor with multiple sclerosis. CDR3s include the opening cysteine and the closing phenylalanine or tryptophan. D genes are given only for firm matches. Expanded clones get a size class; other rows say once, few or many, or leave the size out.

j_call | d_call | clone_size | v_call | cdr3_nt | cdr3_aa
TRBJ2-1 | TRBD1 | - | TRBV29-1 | TGCAGCGTTCTAAACCCGACAGGGGGCCTTAGCTCCTACAATGAGCAGTTCTTC | CSVLNPTGGLSSYNEQFF
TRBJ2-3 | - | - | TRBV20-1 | TGCAGTGCTAGAGCCCTGACTGCGGATACGCAGTATTTT | CSARALTADTQYF
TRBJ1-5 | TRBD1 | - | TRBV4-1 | TGCGCCAGCAGCCAAGCGGGACAGCGGAATCAGCCCCAGCATTTT | CASSQAGQRNQPQHF
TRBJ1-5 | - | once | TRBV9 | TGTGCCAGCAGCGCCGGGGACACCTTAAGCAATCAGCCCCAGCATTTT | CASSAGDTLSNQPQHF
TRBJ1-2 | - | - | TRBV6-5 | TGTGCCAGCAGTGAAGATTCCTATGGCTACACCTTC | CASSEDSYGYTF
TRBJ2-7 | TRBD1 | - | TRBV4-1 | TGCGCCAGCAGCCCCGGACAGGGGGCTTCGGGCGAGCAGTACTTC | CASSPGQGASGEQYF
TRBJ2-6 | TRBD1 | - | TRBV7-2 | TGTGCCAGCAGAATAGGAGGCGCAGGGGGTTCTGGGGCCAACGTCCTGACTTTC | CASRIGGAGGSGANVLTF
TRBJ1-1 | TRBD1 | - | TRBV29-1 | TGCAGCGTACGGACAGGTGCGAACACTGAAGCTTTCTTT | CSVRTGANTEAFF
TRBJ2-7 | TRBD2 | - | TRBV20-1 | TGCAGTGCTAGAGCGCCTAGCGGCCGCTACGAGCAGTACTTC | CSARAPSGRYEQYF
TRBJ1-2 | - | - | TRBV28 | TGTGCCAGCAGTGCCGGGGCTACCCGGGGCTATGGCTACACCTTC | CASSAGATRGYGYTF
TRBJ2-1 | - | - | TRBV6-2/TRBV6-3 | TGTGCCAGCAGTTACTCTAGTCAGCACAATGAGCAGTTCTTC | CASSYSSQHNEQFF
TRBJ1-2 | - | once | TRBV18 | TGTGCCAGCTCACCAGGGACGGGGCAGATCTATGGCTACACCTTC | CASSPGTGQIYGYTF
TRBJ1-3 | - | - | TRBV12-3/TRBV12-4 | TGTGCCAGCAGGAAGGGGACACCCTCTGGAAACACCATATATTTT | CASRKGTPSGNTIYF
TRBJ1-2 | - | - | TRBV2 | TGTGCCAGCGGCACAGCAAATAACTATGGCTACACCTTC | CASGTANNYGYTF
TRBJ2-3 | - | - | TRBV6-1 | TGTGCCAGCAGTGAAACAGGGAAGGTTGGTACGCAGTATTTT | CASSETGKVGTQYF
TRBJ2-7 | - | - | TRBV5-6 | TGTGCCAGCAGCTCCGGACTGAGCTACGAGCAGTACTTC | CASSSGLSYEQYF
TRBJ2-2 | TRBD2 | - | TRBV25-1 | TGTGCCAGCAGCGGGGGGGCGTACACCGGGGAGCTGTTTTTT | CASSGGAYTGELFF
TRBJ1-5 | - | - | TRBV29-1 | TGCAGCGTTGGGGGCGTGGGGGGATATCAGCCCCAGCATTTT | CSVGGVGGYQPQHF
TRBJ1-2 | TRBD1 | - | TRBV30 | TGTGCCTGGATTATGGGACAGGGAGGTGGCTACACCTTC | CAWIMGQGGGYTF
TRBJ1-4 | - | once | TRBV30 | TGTGCCTGGAGCCTGGGGGAAAAACTGTTTTTT | CAWSLGEKLFF
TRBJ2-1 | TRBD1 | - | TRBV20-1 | TGCAGTGCTAGAGCCCAGGACAGGGGTCCCAATGAGCAGTTCTTC | CSARAQDRGPNEQFF
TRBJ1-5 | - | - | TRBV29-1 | TGCAGCGTTGCTGTGGCCCCCAATCAGCCCCAGCATTTT | CSVAVAPNQPQHF
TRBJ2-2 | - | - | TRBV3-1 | TGTGCCAGCAGCCAAGTTTTAGGAAACACCGGGGAGCTGTTTTTT | CASSQVLGNTGELFF
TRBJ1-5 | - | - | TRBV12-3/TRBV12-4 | TGTGCCAGCAGTTCTACAGGTCTTCGAGATCAGCCCCAGCATTTT | CASSSTGLRDQPQHF
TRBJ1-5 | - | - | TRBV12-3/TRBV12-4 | TGTGCCAGCAGTTTAGCTAGGGGGATTCAGCCCCAGCATTTT | CASSLARGIQPQHF
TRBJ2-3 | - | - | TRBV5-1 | TGCGCCAGCAGCTTGGGTTCCGGGTCCCAACCCACAGATACGCAGTATTTT | CASSLGSGSQPTDTQYF
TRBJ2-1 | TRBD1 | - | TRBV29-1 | TGCAGCGTAATCCCTAGGACAGGGACCAAAGAGCAGTTCTTC | CSVIPRTGTKEQFF